The clone carrying this T cell receptor (beta chain) has just a few counts. The germline V gene has CDR1 MNHEY and CDR2 SVGAGI. CDR3 length: 11 amino acids. V lost 6 bases and J lost 5, with 7 bases in between. This record belongs to a study of PD-L1 blockade in urothelial cancer. Documented time point: peripheral blood 6 weeks after treatment start. Each PCR contained spiked-in synthetic TCR analog templates. TCRdb's table, derived via immunoSEQ multiplex PCR, lists solely in-frame clones and lacks some. The sample holds about 36,000 clones; approximately 84% are singletons and the top ten take roughly 10%.

The material sequenced was PBMCs, taken around atezolizumab (anti-PD-L1) treatment. The source is a man aged 35 to 55 with urothelial cancer. This chain connects TRBV6-5 to TRBJ1-2, with D possibly being TRBD1 (5 bases). For the CDR3, the DNA is TGTGCCAGCAGCCAGGGATATGGCTACACCTTC. Residues: CASSQGYGYTF.